The text below deals with one T cell receptor beta chain. The antigen remains unidentified. This record comes from a study of chemoradiotherapy in HPV16-positive cancers. V trimming: 2 bases; J trimming: 7 bases; junction bases outside the gene matches: 17. This CDR3 is 18 amino acids long. CDR1 and CDR2 (germline): MNHNS, SASEGT. Repertoires were sampled repeatedly during chemoradiotherapy. Profiled with immunoSEQ multiplex PCR; TCRdb holds only in-frame clones, not every one. The sample yields under 10,000 clones, roughly 90% seen once. Study-wide points: Non-HPV-specific T cells did not expand in tumors during treatment, whereas candidate HPV-specific clones and E7-related motifs did. Only a couple of HPV16-positive patients supplied the functional HPV-specificity definition. For HPV16-positive patients, expanding HPV-responsive T cells associated with longer recurrence-free survival.

The gene calls are TRBV6-1 and TRBJ2-1; 7 nucleotides align to TRBD2. This receptor was obtained from a human donor with HPV-associated anogenital cancer. The sequencing here drew on tumor tissue, taken from a patient who underwent chemoradiotherapy. This CDR3 is CASSELILSGAGNNEQFF. CDR3 DNA sequence: TGTGCCAGCAGTGAATTGATATTAAGCGGGGCGGGGAATAATGAGCAGTTCTTC.